What follows is one T cell receptor (beta chain) and its context. The antigen is undetermined. This table comes from immunoSEQ multiplex PCR, and its TCRdb copy is limited to in-frame clones, with some not included. In the table there are about 23,000 clones, around nine tenths of which are singletons. These data are taken from a study of T cells in localized non-small cell lung cancer. Study findings and constraints: Adjacent lung was found to contain a median approximately 60 of the top 100 tumor clones. With higher T cell density in blood came longer overall survival. Multi-region tumor sequencing was not done, so intratumor heterogeneity could not be excluded. Of the tissues analyzed, uninvolved adjacent lung showed maximal T cell clonality, greater than tumor.

This CDR3 contains 15 residues. With V trimmed by 5 bases and J by 7 bases, 10 bases remained unmatched. The V gene's germline CDR1 is SGHTS and CDR2 YDEGEE. This sequence originates from a male donor at least 60 years old with stage I lung adenocarcinoma. This specimen was peripheral blood, taken before any cancer treatment. V usage is TRBV5-8 and J usage is TRBJ2-2; 8 bases map to TRBD2. The CDR3 loop is CASSSGLVSYGELFF. CDR3 nucleotides: TGTGCCAGCAGTTCGGGACTAGTATCGTACGGGGAGCTGTTTTTT. The variable domain in full, completed from reference TRBV5-8 and TRBJ2-2, reads EAGVTQSPTHLIKTRGQQATLRCSPISGHTSVYWYQQALGLGLQFLLWYDEGEERNRGNFPPRFSGRQFPNYSSELNVNALELEDSALYLCASSSGLVSYGELFFGEGSRLTVL.